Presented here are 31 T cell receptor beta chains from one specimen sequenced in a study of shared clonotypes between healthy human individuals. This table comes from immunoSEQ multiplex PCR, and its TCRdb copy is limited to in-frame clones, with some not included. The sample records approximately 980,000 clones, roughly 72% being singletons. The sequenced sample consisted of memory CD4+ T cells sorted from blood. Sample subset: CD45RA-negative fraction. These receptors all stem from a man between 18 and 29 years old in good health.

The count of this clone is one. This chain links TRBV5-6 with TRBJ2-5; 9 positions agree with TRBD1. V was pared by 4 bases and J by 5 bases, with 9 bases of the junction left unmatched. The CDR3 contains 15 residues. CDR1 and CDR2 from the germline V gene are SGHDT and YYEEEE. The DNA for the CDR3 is TGTGCCAGCAGCCCGCTACAGGGGGCTGGGGAGACCCAGTACTTC. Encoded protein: CASSPLQGAGETQYF.

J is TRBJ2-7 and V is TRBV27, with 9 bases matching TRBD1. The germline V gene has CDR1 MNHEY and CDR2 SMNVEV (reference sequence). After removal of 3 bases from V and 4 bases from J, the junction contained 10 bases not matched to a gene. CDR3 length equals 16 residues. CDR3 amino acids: CASSFNRGQGFYEQYF. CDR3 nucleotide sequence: TGTGCCAGCAGTTTTAATAGGGGACAGGGTTTTTACGAGCAGTACTTC.

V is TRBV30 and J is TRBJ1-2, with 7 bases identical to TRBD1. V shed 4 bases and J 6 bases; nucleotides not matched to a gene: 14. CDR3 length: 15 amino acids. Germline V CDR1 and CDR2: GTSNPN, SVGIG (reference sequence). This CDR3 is CAWKSTGVLSHGYTF. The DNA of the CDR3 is TGTGCCTGGAAATCAACAGGGGTGCTTTCGCATGGCTACACCTTC.

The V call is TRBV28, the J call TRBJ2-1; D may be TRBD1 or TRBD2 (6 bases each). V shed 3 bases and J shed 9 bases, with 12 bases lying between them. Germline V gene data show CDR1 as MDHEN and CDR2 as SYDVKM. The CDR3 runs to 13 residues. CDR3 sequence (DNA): TGTGCCAGCAGTTTTTTCGGGGGCGGTGAGCAGTTCTTC. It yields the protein CASSFFGGGEQFF.

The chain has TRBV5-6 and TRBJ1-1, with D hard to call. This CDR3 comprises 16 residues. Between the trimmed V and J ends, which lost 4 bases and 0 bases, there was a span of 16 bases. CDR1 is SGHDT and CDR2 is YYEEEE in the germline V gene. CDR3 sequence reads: CASSPPARSLNTEAFF. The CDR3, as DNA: TGTGCCAGCAGCCCTCCGGCGCGCAGCCTGAACACTGAAGCTTTCTTT.

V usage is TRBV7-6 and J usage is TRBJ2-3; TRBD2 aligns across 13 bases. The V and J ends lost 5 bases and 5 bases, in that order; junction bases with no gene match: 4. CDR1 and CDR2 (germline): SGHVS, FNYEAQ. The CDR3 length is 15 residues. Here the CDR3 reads CASSQRTSGGDTQYF. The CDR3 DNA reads TGTGCCAGCAGCCAGAGGACTAGCGGGGGAGATACGCAGTATTTT.

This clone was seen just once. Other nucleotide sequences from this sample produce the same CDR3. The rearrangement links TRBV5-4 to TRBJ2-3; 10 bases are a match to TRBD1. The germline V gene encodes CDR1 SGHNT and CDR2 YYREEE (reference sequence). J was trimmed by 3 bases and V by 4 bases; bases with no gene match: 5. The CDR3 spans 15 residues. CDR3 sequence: CASSRQGAGTDTQYF. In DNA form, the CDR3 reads TGTGCCAGCAGCCGACAGGGGGCCGGAACAGATACGCAGTATTTT.

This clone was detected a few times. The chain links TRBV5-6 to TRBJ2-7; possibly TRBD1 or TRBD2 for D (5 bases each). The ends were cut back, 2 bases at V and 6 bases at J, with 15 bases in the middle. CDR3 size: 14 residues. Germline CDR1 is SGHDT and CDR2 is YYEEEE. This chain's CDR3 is CASSFLGTPSEQYF. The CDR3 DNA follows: TGTGCCAGCAGCTTCCTGGGGACCCCCAGCGAGCAGTACTTC.

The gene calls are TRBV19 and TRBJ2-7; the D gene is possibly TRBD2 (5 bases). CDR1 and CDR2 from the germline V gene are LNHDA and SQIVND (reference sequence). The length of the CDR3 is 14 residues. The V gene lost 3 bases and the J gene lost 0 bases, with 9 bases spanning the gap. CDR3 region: CASSMSGSSYEQYF. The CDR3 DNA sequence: TGTGCCAGTAGTATGAGCGGAAGCTCCTACGAGCAGTACTTC. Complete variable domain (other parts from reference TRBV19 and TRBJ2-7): DGGITQSPKYLFRKEGQNVTLSCEQNLNHDAMYWYRQDPGQGLRLIYYSQIVNDFQKGDIAEGYSVSREKKESFPLTVTSAQKNPTAFYLCASSMSGSSYEQYFGPGTRLTVT.

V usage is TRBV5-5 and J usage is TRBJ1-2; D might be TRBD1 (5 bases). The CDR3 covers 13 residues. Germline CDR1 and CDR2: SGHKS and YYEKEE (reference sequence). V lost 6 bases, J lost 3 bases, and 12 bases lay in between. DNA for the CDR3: TGTGCCAGCACCCCGCGGGGGTACTATGGCTACACCTTC. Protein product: CASTPRGYYGYTF.

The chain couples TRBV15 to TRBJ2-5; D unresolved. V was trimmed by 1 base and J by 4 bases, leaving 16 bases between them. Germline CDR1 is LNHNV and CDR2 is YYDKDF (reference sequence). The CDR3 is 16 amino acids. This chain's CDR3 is CATSRGNVAVGETQYF. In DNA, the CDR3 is TGTGCCACCAGCAGAGGCAACGTGGCGGTTGGAGAGACCCAGTACTTC.

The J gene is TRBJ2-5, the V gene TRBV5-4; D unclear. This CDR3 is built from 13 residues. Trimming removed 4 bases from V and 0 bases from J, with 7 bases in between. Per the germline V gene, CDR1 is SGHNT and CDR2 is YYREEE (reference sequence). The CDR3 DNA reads TGTGCCAGCAGCCCTCAGTACCAAGAGACCCAGTACTTC. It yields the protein CASSPQYQETQYF. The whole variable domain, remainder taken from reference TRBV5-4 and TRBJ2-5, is ETGVTQSPTHLIKTRGQQVTLRCSSQSGHNTVSWYQQALGQGPQFIFQYYREEENGRGNFPPRFSGLQFPNYSSELNVNALELDDSALYLCASSPQYQETQYFGPGTRLLVL.

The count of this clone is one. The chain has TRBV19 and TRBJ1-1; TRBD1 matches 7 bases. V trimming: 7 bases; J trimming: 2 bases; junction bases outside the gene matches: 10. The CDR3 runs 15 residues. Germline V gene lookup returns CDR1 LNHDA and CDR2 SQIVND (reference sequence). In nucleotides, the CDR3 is TGTGCCAGTAAAGAAGGGGGCAAACTCAACACTGAAGCTTTCTTT. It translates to CASKEGGKLNTEAFF.

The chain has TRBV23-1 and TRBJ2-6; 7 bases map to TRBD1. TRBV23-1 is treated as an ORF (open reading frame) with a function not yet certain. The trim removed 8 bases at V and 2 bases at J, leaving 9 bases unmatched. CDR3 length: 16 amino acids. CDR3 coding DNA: TGCGCCAGCGGAGCTTGTGGACAGGCTGGGGCCAACGTCCTGACTTTC. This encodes CASGACGQAGANVLTF.

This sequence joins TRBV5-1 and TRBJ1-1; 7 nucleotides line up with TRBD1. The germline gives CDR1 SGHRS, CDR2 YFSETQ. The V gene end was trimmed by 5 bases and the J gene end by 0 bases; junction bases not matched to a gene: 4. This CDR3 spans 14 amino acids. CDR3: CASREGQVNTEAFF. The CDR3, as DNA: TGCGCCAGCAGGGAAGGACAGGTGAACACTGAAGCTTTCTTT.

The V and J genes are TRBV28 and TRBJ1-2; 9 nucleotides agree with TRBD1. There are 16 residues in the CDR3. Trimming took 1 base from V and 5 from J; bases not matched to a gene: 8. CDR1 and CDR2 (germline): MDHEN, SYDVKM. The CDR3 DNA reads TGTGCCAGCAGTTTATTAGGGTTGACAGGGGGGTATGGCTACACCTTC. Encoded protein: CASSLLGLTGGYGYTF.

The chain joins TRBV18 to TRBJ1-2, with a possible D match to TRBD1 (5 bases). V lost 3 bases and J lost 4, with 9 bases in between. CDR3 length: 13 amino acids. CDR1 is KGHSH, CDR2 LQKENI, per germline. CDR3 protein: CASSPEGTYGYTF. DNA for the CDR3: TGTGCCAGCTCACCGGAGGGGACCTATGGCTACACCTTC.

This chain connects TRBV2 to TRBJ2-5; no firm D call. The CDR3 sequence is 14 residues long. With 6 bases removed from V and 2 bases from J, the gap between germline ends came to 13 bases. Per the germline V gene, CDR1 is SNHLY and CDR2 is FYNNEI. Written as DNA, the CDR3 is TGTGCCAGCAGGTATCGAATCGTACAAGAGACCCAGTACTTC. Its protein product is CASRYRIVQETQYF.

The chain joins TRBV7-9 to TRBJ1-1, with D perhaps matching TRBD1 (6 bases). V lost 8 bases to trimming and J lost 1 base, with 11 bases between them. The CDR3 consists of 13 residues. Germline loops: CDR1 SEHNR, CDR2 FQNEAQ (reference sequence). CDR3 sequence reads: CASQGQSNTEAFF. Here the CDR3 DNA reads TGTGCCAGCCAAGGACAGTCGAACACTGAAGCTTTCTTT. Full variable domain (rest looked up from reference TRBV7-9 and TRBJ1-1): DTGVSQNPRHKITKRGQNVTFRCDPISEHNRLYWYRQTLGQGPEFLTYFQNEAQLEKSRLLSDRFSAERPKGSFSTLEIQRTEQGDSAMYLCASQGQSNTEAFFGQGTRLTVV.

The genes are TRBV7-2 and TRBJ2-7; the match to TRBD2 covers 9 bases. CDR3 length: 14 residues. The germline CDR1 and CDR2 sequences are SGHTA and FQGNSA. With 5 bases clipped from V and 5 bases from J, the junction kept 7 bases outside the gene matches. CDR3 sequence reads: CASSRSGSGNEQYF. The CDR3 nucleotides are TGTGCCAGCAGCCGTAGCGGGAGTGGGAACGAGCAGTACTTC.

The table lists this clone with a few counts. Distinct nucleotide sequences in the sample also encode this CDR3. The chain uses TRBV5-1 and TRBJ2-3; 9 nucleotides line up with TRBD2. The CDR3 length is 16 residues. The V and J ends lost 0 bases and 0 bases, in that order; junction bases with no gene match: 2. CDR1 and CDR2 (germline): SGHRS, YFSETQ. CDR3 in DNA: TGCGCCAGCAGCTTGGTCCTAGCGGGGAGCACAGATACGCAGTATTTT. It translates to CASSLVLAGSTDTQYF.

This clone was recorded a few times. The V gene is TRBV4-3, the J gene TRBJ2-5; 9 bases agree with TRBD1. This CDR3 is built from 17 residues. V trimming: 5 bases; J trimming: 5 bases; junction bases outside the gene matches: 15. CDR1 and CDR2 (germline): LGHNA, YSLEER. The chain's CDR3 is CASSERNPGTGMETQYF. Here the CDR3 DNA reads TGCGCCAGCAGCGAAAGGAATCCCGGGACAGGGATGGAGACCCAGTACTTC.

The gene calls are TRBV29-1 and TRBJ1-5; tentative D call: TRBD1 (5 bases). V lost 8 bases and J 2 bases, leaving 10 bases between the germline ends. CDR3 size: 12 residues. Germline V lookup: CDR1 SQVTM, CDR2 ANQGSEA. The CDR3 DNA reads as TGCAGCTCACAGGAGGGCAATCAGCCCCAGCATTTT. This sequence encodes CSSQEGNQPQHF.

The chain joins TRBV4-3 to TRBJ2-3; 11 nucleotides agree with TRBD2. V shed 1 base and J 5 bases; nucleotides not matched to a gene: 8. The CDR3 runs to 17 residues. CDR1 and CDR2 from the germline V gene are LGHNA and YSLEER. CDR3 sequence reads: CASSQGGSGRAGDTQYF. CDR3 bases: TGCGCCAGCAGCCAAGGGGGTAGCGGGAGGGCCGGAGATACGCAGTATTTT.

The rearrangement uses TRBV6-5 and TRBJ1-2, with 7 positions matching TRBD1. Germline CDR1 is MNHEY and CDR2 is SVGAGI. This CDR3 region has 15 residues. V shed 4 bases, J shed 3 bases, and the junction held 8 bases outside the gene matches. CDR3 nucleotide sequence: TGTGCCAGCAGTTCGACAGGGCTAGGGTACTATGGCTACACCTTC. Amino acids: CASSSTGLGYYGYTF.

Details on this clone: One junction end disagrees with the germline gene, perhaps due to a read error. CDR3 sequence: CAISEAQRGAPVVF. CDR3 DNA: TGTGCCATCAGTGAGGCCCAGCGGGGGGCCCCTGTGGTCTTC. The chain combines TRBV10-3 with TRBJ2-1; 9 bases line up with TRBD2. The CDR3 consists of 14 residues. CDR1 is ENHRY, CDR2 SYGVKD, per germline.

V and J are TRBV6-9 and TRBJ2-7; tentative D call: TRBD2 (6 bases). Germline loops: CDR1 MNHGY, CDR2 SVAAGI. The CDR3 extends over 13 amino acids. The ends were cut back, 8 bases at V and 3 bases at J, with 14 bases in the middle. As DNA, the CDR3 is TGTGCCAGCTTTAGGGACTCCCACTACGAGCAGTACTTC. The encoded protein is CASFRDSHYEQYF.

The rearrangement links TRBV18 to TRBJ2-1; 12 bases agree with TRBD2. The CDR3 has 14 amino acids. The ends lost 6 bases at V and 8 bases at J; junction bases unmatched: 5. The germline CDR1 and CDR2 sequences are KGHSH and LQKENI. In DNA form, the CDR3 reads TGTGCCAGCTCCTGGACTAGCGGGGTCGATGAGCAGTTCTTC. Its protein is CASSWTSGVDEQFF.

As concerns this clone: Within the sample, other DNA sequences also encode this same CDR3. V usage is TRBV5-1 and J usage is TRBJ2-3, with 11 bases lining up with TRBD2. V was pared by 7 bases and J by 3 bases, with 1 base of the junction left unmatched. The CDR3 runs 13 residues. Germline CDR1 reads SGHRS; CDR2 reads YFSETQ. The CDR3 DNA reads TGCGCCAGCGGGACTAGCGGTACAGATACGCAGTATTTT. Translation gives CASGTSGTDTQYF.

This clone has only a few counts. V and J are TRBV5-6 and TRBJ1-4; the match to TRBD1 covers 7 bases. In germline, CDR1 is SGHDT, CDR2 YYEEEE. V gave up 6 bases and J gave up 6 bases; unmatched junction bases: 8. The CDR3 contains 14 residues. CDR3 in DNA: TGTGCCAGCAAGGAGTACGGACAGGATGAAAAACTGTTTTTT. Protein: CASKEYGQDEKLFF.

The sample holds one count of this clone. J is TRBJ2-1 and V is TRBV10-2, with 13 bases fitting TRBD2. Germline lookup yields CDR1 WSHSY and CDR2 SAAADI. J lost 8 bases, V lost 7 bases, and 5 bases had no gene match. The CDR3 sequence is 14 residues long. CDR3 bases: TGCGCCAGCATTCGGACTAGCGGGAGCCATGAGCAGTTCTTC. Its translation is CASIRTSGSHEQFF.